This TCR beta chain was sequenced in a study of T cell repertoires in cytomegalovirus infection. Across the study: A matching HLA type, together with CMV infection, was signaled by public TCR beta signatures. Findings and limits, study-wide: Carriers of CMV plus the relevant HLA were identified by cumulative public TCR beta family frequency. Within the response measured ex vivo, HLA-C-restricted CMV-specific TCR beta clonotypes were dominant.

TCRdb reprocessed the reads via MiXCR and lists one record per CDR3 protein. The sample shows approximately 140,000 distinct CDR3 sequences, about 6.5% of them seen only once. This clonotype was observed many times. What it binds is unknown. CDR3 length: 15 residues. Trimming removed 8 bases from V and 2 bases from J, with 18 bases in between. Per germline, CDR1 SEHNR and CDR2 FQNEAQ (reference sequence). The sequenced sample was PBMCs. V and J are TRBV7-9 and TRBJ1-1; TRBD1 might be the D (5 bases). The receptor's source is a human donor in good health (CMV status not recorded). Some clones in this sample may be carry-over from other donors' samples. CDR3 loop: CASRLQGGVNTEAFF. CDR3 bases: TGTGCCAGCCGCCTCCAGGGAGGGGTCAACACTGAAGCTTTCTTT.